Sequencing of this T cell receptor beta chain was carried out in a study of PD-1 blockade in classical Hodgkin lymphoma. The study, taken as a whole, reports: CD4+ TCR diversity, unlike CD8+, rose significantly by C4D1. Complete responders entered with baseline diversity on par with newly diagnosed patients, the results showed. Reported baseline diversity: healthy donors highest, relapsed/refractory patients lowest.

Time point given: cycle 4 day 1 (C4D1), after about 6 weeks of nivolumab. Relapses following autologous stem cell transplantation were seen in all patients, with brentuximab vedotin exposure varying. Researchers report purifying CD4+ T cells from thawed PBMCs by magnetic negative selection. Comments on this clone: The antigen is not known.

The CDR3 contains 14 residues. Germline CDR1 and CDR2: KGHSH and LQKENI. The protocol was immunoSEQ multiplex PCR, while the TCRdb copy is restricted to in-frame clones and leaves out a portion. The sample lists about 18,000 clones, approximately 70% occurring once. Sequencing was performed on CD4+ T cells from blood, taken before the fourth cycle of nivolumab. The sequence was collected from a human donor with classical Hodgkin lymphoma. V and J are TRBV18 and TRBJ2-5, with TRBD1 matching over 8 bases. TRBJ2-7 explains the end of the DNA better; the J call may be wrong. CDR3 nucleotide sequence: TGTGCCAGCTCACCCGGACAGGGAACCTACGAGCAGTACTTC. Its protein is CASSPGQGTYEQYF.